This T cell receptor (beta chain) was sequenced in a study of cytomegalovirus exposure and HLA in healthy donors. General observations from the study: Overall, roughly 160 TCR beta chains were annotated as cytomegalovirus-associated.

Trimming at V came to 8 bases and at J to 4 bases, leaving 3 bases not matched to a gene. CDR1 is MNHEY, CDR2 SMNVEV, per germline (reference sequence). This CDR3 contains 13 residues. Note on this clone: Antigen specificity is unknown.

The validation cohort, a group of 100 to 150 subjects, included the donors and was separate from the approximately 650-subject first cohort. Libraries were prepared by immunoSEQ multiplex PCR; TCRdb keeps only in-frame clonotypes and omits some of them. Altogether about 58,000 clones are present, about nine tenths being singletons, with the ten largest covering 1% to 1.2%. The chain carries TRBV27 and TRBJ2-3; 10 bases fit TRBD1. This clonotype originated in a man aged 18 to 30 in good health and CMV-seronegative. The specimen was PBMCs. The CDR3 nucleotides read TGTGCCAGCTCGACAGGGGGCCCAGATACGCAGTATTTT. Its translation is CASSTGGPDTQYF.